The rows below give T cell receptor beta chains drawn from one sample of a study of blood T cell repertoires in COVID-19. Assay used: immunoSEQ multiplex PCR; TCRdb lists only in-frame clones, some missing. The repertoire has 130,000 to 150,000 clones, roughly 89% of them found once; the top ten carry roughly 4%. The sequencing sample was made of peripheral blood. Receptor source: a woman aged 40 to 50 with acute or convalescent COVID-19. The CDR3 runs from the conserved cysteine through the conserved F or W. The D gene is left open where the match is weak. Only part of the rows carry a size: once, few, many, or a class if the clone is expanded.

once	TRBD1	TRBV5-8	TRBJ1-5	CASSPGQGNQPQHF	TGTGCCAGCAGCCCTGGACAGGGAAACCAGCCCCAGCATTTT
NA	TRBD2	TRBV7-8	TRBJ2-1	CASSIPGGEQFF	TGTGCCAGCAGCATCCCGGGGGGTGAGCAGTTCTTC
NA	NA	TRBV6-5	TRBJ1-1	CASSPGGSTEAFF	TGTGCCAGCAGCCCGGGTGGAAGTACTGAAGCTTTCTTT
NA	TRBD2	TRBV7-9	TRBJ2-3	CASSSPSGGAPTDTQYF	TGTGCCAGCAGCTCACCTAGCGGGGGAGCGCCCACAGATACGCAGTATTTT
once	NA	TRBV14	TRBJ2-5	CASSVTGSRSQETQYF	TGTGCCAGCAGCGTTACAGGCTCAAGGTCTCAAGAGACCCAGTACTTC
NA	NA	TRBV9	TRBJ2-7	CASSVLAGDSPFYEQYF	TGTGCCAGCAGCGTATTGGCCGGGGACTCACCTTTCTACGAGCAGTACTTC
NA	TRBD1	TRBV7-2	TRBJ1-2	CASSLITGGGGYTF	TGTGCCAGCAGCCTCATTACAGGGGGCGGTGGCTACACCTTC
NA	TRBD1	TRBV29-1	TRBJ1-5	CSVEQGAKLGQPQHF	TGCAGCGTTGAACAGGGGGCTAAGTTAGGGCAGCCCCAGCATTTT
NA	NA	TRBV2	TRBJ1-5	CASSETQGDQPQHF	TGTGCCAGCAGTGAAACCCAGGGCGATCAGCCCCAGCATTTT
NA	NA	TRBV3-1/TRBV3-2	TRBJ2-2	CASSQAPSGTTGGVTGELFF	TGTGCCAGCAGCCAAGCGCCTTCCGGTACAACAGGGGGGGTCACCGGGGAGCTGTTTTTT
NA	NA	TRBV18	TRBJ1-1	CASSAQRGSLAEAFF	TGTGCCAGCTCAGCACAACGTGGCAGTCTAGCTGAAGCTTTCTTT
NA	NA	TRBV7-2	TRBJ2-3	CASTLTGPTDTQYF	TGTGCCAGCACCCTTACAGGGCCCACAGATACGCAGTATTTT
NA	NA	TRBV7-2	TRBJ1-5	CASTPSSNQPQHF	TGTGCCAGCACCCCGAGTAGCAATCAGCCCCAGCATTTT
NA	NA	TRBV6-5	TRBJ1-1	CASSYGVAPNTEAFF	TGTGCCAGCAGTTACGGTGTGGCACCCAACACTGAAGCTTTCTTT
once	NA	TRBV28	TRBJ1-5	CASSLSGREQPQHF	TGTGCCAGCAGTTTATCAGGGAGGGAGCAGCCCCAGCATTTT
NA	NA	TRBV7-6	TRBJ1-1	CASSLLTEMNTEAFF	TGTGCCAGCAGCTTGCTCACTGAGATGAACACTGAAGCTTTCTTT